The present entry profiles one TCR beta chain with its context. Its target is not known. Combining a sample-barcoded 5' primer with a J-beta primer mix, a second PCR ran for roughly 6 to 12 cycles. Each sample provided no less than 2.5 million CDR3-containing paired-end reads. A single record per CDR3 protein comes from TCRdb applying MiXCR to the 5' RACE reads. The profile shows approximately 690,000 distinct CDR3 sequences, roughly three fifths of them singletons. The germline gives CDR1 SNHLY, CDR2 FYNNEI. The CDR3 has 13 residues. The data originate from a study of blood T cells in healthy people across ages. Whole-study results and caveats: Higher naive T cell percentage went strongly together with higher TCR beta diversity.

Each donor supplied around 9.9 milliliters of peripheral blood. Each sample gave at least 6.5 million isolated PBMCs. This TCR derives from a man aged 55-75 years in good health. The sample taken for sequencing was blood. The V call is TRBV2, the J call TRBJ2-4; possibly TRBD2 for D (6 bases). The last part of the DNA fits TRBJ2-5 better; the J call may be wrong. CDR3 sequence: CASNIAVTETQYF. CDR3 DNA sequence: TGTGCCAGCAATATAGCGGTCACGGAGACCCAGTACTTC.